This T cell receptor (beta chain) was retrieved from a study of shared clonotypes between healthy human individuals. Naive CD8 isolation took CD45RO-negative cells positively selected for CCR7 and excluded terminally differentiated effector memory CD45RA+ cells. Original processing notes: ImmunoSEQ junction-only sequences lacked quality scores, so their filtering differed. Sequencing was performed with immunoSEQ multiplex PCR; in TCRdb, only in-frame clones are kept and a portion is missing. D and trimming come from the DNA, and the V and J calls and clone size come from that table. The sample comprises around 550,000 clones, approximately 95% of which are singletons, and approximately 0.11% rests with the top ten. This receptor was taken from a woman in her thirties in good health. Sequencing used naive CD8+ T cells sorted from blood.

CDR3 DNA: TGTGCCAGCAGCTTAGGAGGGGGCGGGAGGTACGAGCAGTACTTC. As protein: CASSLGGGGRYEQYF. The chain recombines TRBV11-2 with TRBJ2-7; TRBD2 is a possible D gene (8 bases). V lost 1 base and J lost 4, with 14 bases in between. Germline CDR1 and CDR2: SGHAT and FQNNGV. This CDR3 has 15 amino acids. Full variable domain (rest looked up from reference TRBV11-2 and TRBJ2-7): EAGVAQSPRYKIIEKRQSVAFWCNPISGHATLYWYQQILGQGPKLLIQFQNNGVVDDSQLPKDRFSAERLKGVDSTLKIQPAKLEDSAVYLCASSLGGGGRYEQYFGPGTRLTVT.